The 5 T cell receptor beta chains below were found in one sample sequenced in a study of TIL therapy for anti-PD-1-resistant metastatic lung cancer. The libraries were made with immunoSEQ v3. Here immunoSEQ multiplex PCR was the method, and the copy in TCRdb shows in-frame clones only, minus some. The sample has fewer than 15,000 clones, 66% seen once. Time point in this sample: pre-treatment sample, taken before nivolumab and TIL therapy. The tumor samples were excised metastases, mostly pleural nodules or supraclavicular lymph nodes. Sequenced here: tumor tissue, sampled at baseline. Receptor source: a woman between 25 and 85 years old with non-small cell lung cancer.

This chain uses TRBV4-1 with TRBJ2-7, with TRBD2 matching over 10 bases. In germline, CDR1 is MGHRA, CDR2 YSYEKL. Germline trimming cut 1 base from V and 4 bases from J; bases unmatched to any gene: 4. The CDR3 is 15 residues long. For the CDR3, the DNA is TGCGCCAGCAGCCAAGGGCTAGCGGGAGAGTACGAGCAGTACTTC. Translation gives CASSQGLAGEYEQYF.

The rearrangement joins TRBV19 to TRBJ2-2; 10 bases align to TRBD2. The J segment lost 5 bases and the V segment lost 10 bases, leaving 7 bases of the junction unmatched. The CDR3 runs to 14 residues. The germline V gene has CDR1 LNHDA and CDR2 SQIVND (reference sequence). CDR3 amino acids: CATLAGGGTGELFF. The CDR3 bases are TGTGCCACATTAGCGGGAGGAGGAACCGGGGAGCTGTTTTTT.

J is TRBJ2-7 and V is TRBV27; the match to TRBD2 covers 13 bases. From germline, CDR1 is MNHEY and CDR2 SMNVEV (reference sequence). CDR3 size: 15 residues. Germline trimming cut 6 bases from V and 4 bases from J; bases unmatched to any gene: 6. CDR3 residues: CASSLGLAGVYEQYF. CDR3 in DNA: TGTGCCAGCAGCCTCGGACTAGCGGGGGTATACGAGCAGTACTTC.

This sequence joins TRBV19 and TRBJ1-5, with TRBD1 matching over 7 bases. V lost 5 bases to trimming and J lost 4 bases; unmatched junction nucleotides: 8. Per germline, CDR1 LNHDA and CDR2 SQIVND (reference sequence). The CDR3 consists of 15 residues. CDR3 DNA: TGTGCCAGTAGTGCAAATTCCAGGGGGAATCAGCCCCAGCATTTT. This gives the protein CASSANSRGNQPQHF.

V is TRBV7-6 and J is TRBJ1-4; tentatively, D is TRBD1 (6 bases). Germline V gene lookup returns CDR1 SGHVS and CDR2 FNYEAQ. This CDR3 region has 15 residues. V was shortened by 4 bases and J by 11 bases, with 20 bases between the two germline ends. For the CDR3, the DNA is TGTGCCAGCAGCTCAGGCCAGGGGAACGTGGCGAAACTGTTTTTT. Amino acids: CASSSGQGNVAKLFF.